This T cell receptor beta chain came from a study of cytomegalovirus exposure and HLA in healthy donors. Regarding the study as a whole: In vitro experiments confirmed that three CMV-associated chains were specific for CMV antigens. Reported performance of the classifier showed diagnosis of cytomegalovirus status with high specificity and sensitivity. Within an earlier analysis, most TCR beta V segments proved productive either about 87% or about 30% of the time. A later analysis associated 15,000 to 20,000 TCR beta sequences with HLA alleles at a 0.05 false discovery rate.

The PCR contained 60 Vbeta and 13 Jbeta primers. The table came from immunoSEQ multiplex PCR; TCRdb's copy has only in-frame clones and leaves some out. This table has some 150,000 clones, 70% appearing once. Germline values: CDR1 SQVTM, CDR2 ANQGSEA. CDR3 size: 15 residues. Remarks on this clone: The antigen remains undetermined.

This receptor was obtained from an older woman in good health and CMV-seropositive. J is TRBJ1-1 and V is TRBV29-1, with D hard to call. The sample taken for sequencing was PBMCs. In DNA form, the CDR3 reads TGCAGTCTTGTTGAGACGGGGTCGGGTGTCACTGAAGCTTTCTTT. It codes for CSLVETGSGVTEAFF. Using reference TRBV29-1 and TRBJ1-1 for the parts outside the CDR3, the full variable domain is SAVISQKPSRDICQRGTSLTIQCQVDSQVTMMFWYRQQPGQSLTLIATANQGSEATYESGFVIDKFPISRPNLTFSTLTVSNMSPEDSSIYLCSLVETGSGVTEAFFGQGTRLTVV.